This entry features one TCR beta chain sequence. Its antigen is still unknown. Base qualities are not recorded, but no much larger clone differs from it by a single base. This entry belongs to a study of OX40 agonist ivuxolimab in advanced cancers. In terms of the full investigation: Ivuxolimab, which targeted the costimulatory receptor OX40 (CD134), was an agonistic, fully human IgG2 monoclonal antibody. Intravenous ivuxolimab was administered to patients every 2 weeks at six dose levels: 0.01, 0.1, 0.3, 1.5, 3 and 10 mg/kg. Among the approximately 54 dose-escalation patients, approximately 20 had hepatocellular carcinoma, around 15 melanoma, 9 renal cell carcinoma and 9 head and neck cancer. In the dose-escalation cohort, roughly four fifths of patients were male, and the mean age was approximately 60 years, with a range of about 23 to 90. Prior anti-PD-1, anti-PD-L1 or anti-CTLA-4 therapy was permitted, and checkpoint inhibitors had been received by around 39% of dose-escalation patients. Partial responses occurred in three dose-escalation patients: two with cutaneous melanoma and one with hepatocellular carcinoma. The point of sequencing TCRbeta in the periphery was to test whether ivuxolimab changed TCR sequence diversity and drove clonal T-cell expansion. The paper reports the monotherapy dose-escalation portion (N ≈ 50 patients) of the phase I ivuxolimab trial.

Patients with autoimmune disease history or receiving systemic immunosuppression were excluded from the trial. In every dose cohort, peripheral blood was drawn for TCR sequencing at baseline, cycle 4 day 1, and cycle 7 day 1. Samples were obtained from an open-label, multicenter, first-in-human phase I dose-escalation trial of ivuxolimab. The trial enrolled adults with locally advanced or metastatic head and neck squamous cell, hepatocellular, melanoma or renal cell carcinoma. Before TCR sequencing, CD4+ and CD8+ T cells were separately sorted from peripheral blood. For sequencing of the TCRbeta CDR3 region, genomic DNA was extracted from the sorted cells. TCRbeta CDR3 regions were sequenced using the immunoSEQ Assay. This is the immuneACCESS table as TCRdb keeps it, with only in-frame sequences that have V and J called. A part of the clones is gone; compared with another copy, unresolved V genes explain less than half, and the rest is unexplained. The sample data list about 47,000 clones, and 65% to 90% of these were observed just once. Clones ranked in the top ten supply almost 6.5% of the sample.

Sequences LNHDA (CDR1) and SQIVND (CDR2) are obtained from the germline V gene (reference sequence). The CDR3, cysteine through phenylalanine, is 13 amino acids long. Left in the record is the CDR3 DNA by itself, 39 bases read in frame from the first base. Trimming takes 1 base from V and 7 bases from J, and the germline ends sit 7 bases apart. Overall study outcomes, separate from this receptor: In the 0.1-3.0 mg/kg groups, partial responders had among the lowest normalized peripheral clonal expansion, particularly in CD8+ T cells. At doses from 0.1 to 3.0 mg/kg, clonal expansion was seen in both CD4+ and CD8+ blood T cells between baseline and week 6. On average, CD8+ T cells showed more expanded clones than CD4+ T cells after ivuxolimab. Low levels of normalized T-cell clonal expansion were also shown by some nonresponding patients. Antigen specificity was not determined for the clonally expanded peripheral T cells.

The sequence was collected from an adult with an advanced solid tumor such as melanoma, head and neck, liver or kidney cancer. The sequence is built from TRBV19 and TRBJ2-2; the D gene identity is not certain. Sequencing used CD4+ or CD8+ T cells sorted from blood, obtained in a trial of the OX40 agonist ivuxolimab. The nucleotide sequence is TGTGCCAGTAGTATAGCCAGGTTCGGGGAGCTGTTTTTT. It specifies CASSIARFGELFF.